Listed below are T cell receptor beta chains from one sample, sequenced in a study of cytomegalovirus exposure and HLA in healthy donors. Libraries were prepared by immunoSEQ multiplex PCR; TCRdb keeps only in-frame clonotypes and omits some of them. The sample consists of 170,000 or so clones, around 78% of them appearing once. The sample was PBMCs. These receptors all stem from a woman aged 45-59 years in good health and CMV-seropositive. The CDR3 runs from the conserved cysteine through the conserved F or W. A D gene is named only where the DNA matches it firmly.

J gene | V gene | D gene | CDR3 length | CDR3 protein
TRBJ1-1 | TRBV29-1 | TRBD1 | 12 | CSHTRDRGPAFF
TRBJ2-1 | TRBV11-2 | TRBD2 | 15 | CASSVGTSVYNEQFF
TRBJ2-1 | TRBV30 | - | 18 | CAWSVLSSKTSSYNEQFF
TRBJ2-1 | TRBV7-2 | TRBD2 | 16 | CASSSGLAVLYNEQFF
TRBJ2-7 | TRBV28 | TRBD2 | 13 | CATSGGPSYEQYF
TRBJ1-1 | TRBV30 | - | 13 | CAWSSNRFTEAFF
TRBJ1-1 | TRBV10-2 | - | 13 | CASSEVRRAEAFF
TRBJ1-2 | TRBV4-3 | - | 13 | CASSQAPSGGYTF
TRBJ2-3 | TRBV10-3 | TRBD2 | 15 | CAISESSGSTDTQYF
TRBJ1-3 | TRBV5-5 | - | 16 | CASSLASGAPGNTIYF
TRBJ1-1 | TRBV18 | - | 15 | CASSVVDKMNTEAFF
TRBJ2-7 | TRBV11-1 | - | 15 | CASSPRRRNSYEQYF
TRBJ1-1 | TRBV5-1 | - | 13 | CASSSRDKSEAFF
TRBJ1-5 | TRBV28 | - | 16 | CASTLGGGGGGQPQHF
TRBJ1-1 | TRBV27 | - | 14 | CASSLRLGNTEAFF
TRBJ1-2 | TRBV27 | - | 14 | CASSLLPQAGGYTF
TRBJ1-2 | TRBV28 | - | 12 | CAGGRTNYGYTF
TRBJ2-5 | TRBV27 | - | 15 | CASSLRRGPQETQYF
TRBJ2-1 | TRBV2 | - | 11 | CASRILVEQFF
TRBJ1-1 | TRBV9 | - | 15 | CASSPRSVMNTEAFF
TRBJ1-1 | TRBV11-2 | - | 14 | CASSLAQGNTEAFF
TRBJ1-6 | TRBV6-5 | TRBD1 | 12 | CASGTDNSPLHF
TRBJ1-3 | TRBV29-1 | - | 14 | CSVDSESSGNTIYF
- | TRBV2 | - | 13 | CASSGPINYEQYF
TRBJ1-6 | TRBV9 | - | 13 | CASSVEPNSPLHF
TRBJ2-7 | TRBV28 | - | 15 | CASSSPGQPIYEQYF
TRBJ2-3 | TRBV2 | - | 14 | CASSAFSSVYTQYF
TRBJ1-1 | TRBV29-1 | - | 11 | CSGNRVTEAFF
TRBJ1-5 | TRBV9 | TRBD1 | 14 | CASSAPGGNQPQHF
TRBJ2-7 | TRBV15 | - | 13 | CATSRDSSYEQYF
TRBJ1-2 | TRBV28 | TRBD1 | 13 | CASSSPTGNGYTF